This T cell receptor (beta chain) was recovered during a study of CD8 T cells in Susac syndrome. RNA amounts of about 0.45 to 1 ug underwent reverse transcription with random hexamers. Multiplex immunoSEQ PCR targeted 54 Vbeta and 13 Jbeta TCR beta segments. In TCRdb, the immunoSEQ multiplex PCR reads were re-called with MiXCR into one record per CDR3 protein. The profile shows 250,000 or so distinct CDR3 sequences, roughly 93% of them singletons. The sequenced target, TCR beta, came from blood CD8+ and CD4+ T cells. It was treatment-naive patients with stable or active relapsing-remitting disease who made up the multiple sclerosis controls. Germline V gives CDR1 MDHEN, CDR2 SYDVKM. The length of the CDR3 is 11 residues. The germline V and J ends were trimmed by 6 bases and 3 bases, with 6 bases remaining between them.

The source material was CD4+ T cells from PBMCs. The chain carries TRBV28 and TRBJ2-7; no clear D. The clonotype originates from a human donor with multiple sclerosis. CDR3 amino acids: CASRRLYEQYF. The DNA of the CDR3 is TGTGCCAGCAGGCGGCTCTACGAGCAGTACTTC.